Below, 13 T cell receptor beta chains from the same sample are listed, as sequenced in a study of T-cell reconstitution after alpha-beta-depleted transplantation in children. TCRbeta library construction was performed incorporating unique molecular identifiers. TCRdb processed the PCR reads anew with MiXCR; each CDR3 protein has one entry. The data show under 850,000 distinct CDR3 sequences, roughly 14% seen once. Specimen: PBMCs, collected before TCRalphabeta/CD19-depleted stem cell transplant. Receptors originate from a girl aged 2-15 years with congenital amegakaryocytic thrombocytopenia, due to receive a stem cell transplant.

The chain carries TRBV10-3 and TRBJ2-1, with TRBD2 identical over 7 bases. The CDR3 is 13 amino acids. The J segment lost 7 bases and the V segment lost 5 bases, leaving 5 bases of the junction unmatched. Germline-derived CDR1 and CDR2 are ENHRY and SYGVKD. The CDR3 DNA is TGTGCCATCAGTCCGAATAGCGGGAATGAGCAGTTCTTC. This codes for CAISPNSGNEQFF.

This clonotype was detected many times. This chain uses TRBV20-1 with TRBJ2-1; 8 bases line up with TRBD1. Germline CDR1 reads DFQATT; CDR2 reads SNEGSKA (reference sequence). The J segment lost 9 bases and the V segment lost 6 bases, leaving 4 bases of the junction unmatched. The CDR3 is 11 amino acids. The CDR3 sequence: CSAQTGGEQFF. The CDR3, as DNA: TGCAGTGCACAAACAGGGGGTGAGCAGTTCTTC.

The rearrangement links TRBV19 to TRBJ2-5, with 8 bases fitting TRBD2. Per the germline V gene, CDR1 is LNHDA and CDR2 is SQIVND (reference sequence). Trimming cost V 3 bases and J 4 bases; bases outside gene matches: 10. The CDR3 has 16 amino acids. The CDR3 reads CASSIWGLGWGETQYF. The DNA of the CDR3 is TGTGCCAGTAGTATCTGGGGACTAGGGTGGGGAGAGACCCAGTACTTC.

The CDR3 loop is CASRGFWYEQFF. CDR3 bases: TGTGCCAGCAGAGGGTTTTGGTATGAGCAGTTCTTC. The rearrangement joins TRBV28 to TRBJ2-1, with D hard to call. The germline gives CDR1 MDHEN, CDR2 SYDVKM. The V and J ends lost 6 bases and 8 bases respectively, with 11 bases between them. The CDR3 runs 12 residues.

This clonotype has more than one count but fewer than ten. V usage is TRBV7-2 and J usage is TRBJ2-2; tentatively, D is TRBD2 (6 bases). The V end lost 5 bases, the J end lost 3 bases, and 10 bases lay between the germline ends. CDR1 is SGHTA and CDR2 is FQGNSA in the germline V gene. The CDR3 is 14 residues long. The CDR3 sequence is CASSPGAYTGELFF. The CDR3 DNA reads as TGTGCCAGCAGCCCGGGAGCCTACACCGGGGAGCTGTTTTTT.

This clonotype came up many times. The rearrangement uses TRBV5-1 and TRBJ2-1; maybe TRBD1 (6 bases). The CDR3 contains 15 residues. The ends were cut back, 3 bases at V and 7 bases at J, with 17 bases in the middle. Germline CDR1 SGHRS, CDR2 YFSETQ. DNA for the CDR3: TGCGCCAGCAGCTCCCTCACGGGACAAGGTAATGAGCAGTTCTTC. It specifies CASSSLTGQGNEQFF.

This clonotype occurred a few times. This sequence joins TRBV29-1 and TRBJ2-3; 7 bases line up with TRBD2. The CDR3 is made up of 15 amino acids. The V gene's germline CDR1 is SQVTM and CDR2 ANQGSEA. Trimming cost V 7 bases and J 0 bases; bases outside gene matches: 10. The CDR3, as DNA: TGCAGCGGGGGGGGAGCTAGCGGAAGCACAGATACGCAGTATTTT. Protein product: CSGGGASGSTDTQYF.

This clonotype was recorded a few times. This rearrangement joins TRBV3-1 to TRBJ2-1; TRBD2 matches 7 bases. Germline V CDR1 and CDR2: LGHDT, YNNKEL (reference sequence). J lost 4 bases, V lost 2 bases, and 5 bases had no gene match. The CDR3 runs to 15 residues. The CDR3 nucleotides read TGTGCCAGCAGCCAAACTCTGGGGGGGTACAATGAGCAGTTCTTC. Translating gives CASSQTLGGYNEQFF.

The chain has TRBV29-1 and TRBJ2-7; the D is unclear. This CDR3 has 13 residues. CDR1 and CDR2 from the germline V gene are SQVTM and ANQGSEA. The V end lost 1 base, the J end lost 7 bases, and 14 bases lay between the germline ends. CDR3 DNA sequence: TGCAGCGTTGAAGGACGGCCCCTCGGGGAGCAGTACTTC. Translated: CSVEGRPLGEQYF.

The sample holds a few counts of this clonotype. The rearrangement joins TRBV5-1 to TRBJ2-4, with D possibly being TRBD1 (6 bases). The germline V gene encodes CDR1 SGHRS and CDR2 YFSETQ. The CDR3 length is 15 residues. The V end lost 1 base, the J end lost 7 bases, and 15 bases lay between the germline ends. CDR3 sequence: CASSLQKRTENIQYF. CDR3 DNA: TGCGCCAGCAGCTTGCAAAAGCGGACAGAGAACATTCAGTACTTC.

This clonotype was seen many times. The chain combines TRBV29-1 with TRBJ1-1; no clear D gene. CDR1 and CDR2 (germline): SQVTM, ANQGSEA. The CDR3 has 13 amino acids. The V end was cut by 0 bases, the J end by 6 bases, with 11 bases between. The DNA of the CDR3 is TGCAGCGTTGAAGATCCCCGGCAGGCTGAAGCTTTCTTT. Translating it yields CSVEDPRQAEAFF.

The chain uses TRBV11-2 and TRBJ2-2; D is possibly TRBD2 (5 bases). The CDR3 covers 15 residues. The germline V and J ends were trimmed by 3 bases and 7 bases, with 15 bases remaining between them. Germline CDR1 reads SGHAT; CDR2 reads FQNNGV. In DNA, the CDR3 is TGTGCCAGCAGCTTCTTCGGGAAACGGGGCGGGGAGCTGTTTTTT. Translating it yields CASSFFGKRGGELFF.

This clonotype was counted only a few times. The gene calls are TRBV7-2 and TRBJ2-1, with D unclear. Germline V gene lookup returns CDR1 SGHTA and CDR2 FQGNSA. V lost 3 bases to trimming and J lost 5 bases, with 8 bases between them. There are 13 residues in the CDR3. DNA for the CDR3: TGTGCCAGCAGCTTCTCCACCGACAATGAGCAGTTCTTC. Residues: CASSFSTDNEQFF. The whole variable domain, remainder taken from reference TRBV7-2 and TRBJ2-1, is GAGVSQSPSNKVTEKGKDVELRCDPISGHTALYWYRQSLGQGLEFLIYFQGNSAPDKSGLPSDRFSAERTGGSVSTLTIQRTQQEDSAVYLCASSFSTDNEQFFGPGTRLTVL.